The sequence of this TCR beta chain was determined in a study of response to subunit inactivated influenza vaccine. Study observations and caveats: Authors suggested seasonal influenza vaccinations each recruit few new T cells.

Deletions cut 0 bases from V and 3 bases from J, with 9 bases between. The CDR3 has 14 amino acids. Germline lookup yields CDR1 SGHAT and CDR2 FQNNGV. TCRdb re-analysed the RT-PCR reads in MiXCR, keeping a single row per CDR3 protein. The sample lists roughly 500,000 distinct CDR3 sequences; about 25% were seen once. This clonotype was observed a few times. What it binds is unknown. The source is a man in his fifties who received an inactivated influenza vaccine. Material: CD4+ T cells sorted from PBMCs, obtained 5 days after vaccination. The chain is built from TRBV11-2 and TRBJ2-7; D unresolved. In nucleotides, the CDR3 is TGTGCCAGCAGCTTAGATGCCGGTTACTACGAGCAGTACTTC. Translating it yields CASSLDAGYYEQYF.